Listed here is a single TCR beta chain. Its antigen remains unidentified. Noted treatment: oral pan-JAK inhibitor, 5-10 mg twice daily. Germline V gene lookup returns CDR1 MNHNY and CDR2 SVGAGI (reference sequence). Trimming stripped 11 bases from V and 2 bases from J, with 15 bases between. This CDR3 has 13 amino acids. This sample was included in a study of CD8+ T cells in alopecia areata. Study-level points and caveats: On tofacitinib, scalp and blood still held many of the expanded lesional clones. It was lesional scalp, especially alopecia totalis/universalis, that showed higher clonality than normal scalp.

Investigators isolated RNA and reverse transcribed it into cDNA to act as the sequencing template. TCRdb's copy holds only in-frame clones and misses some; the assay was immunoSEQ multiplex PCR. The data contain about 200,000 clones, roughly 66% of them singletons. The rearrangement links TRBV6-6 to TRBJ2-5; no firm D call. Sequenced here: CD4+ T cells sorted from blood, sampled at week 24, from a patient treated with tofacitinib. This clonotype was obtained from a human donor with alopecia areata. CDR3 sequence (DNA): TGTGCCGGCCGCCGCGCAGTTCAAGAGACCCAGTACTTC. Translating it yields CAGRRAVQETQYF.